This TCR beta chain originates from a study of T cell changes during pregnancy in multiple sclerosis (dated 2019 in TCRdb). Turning to the overall study: Changes in the T cell repertoire over the course of pregnancy were examined in this study in women with multiple sclerosis.

The protocol used for the library was the immunoSEQ multiplex PCR assay. TCRdb took over this immuneACCESS table, retaining in-frame rearrangements with V and J assigned. Such tables are incomplete; in checked studies, under half of the missing clones stem from an unresolved V gene, and the remainder is unexplained. For this sample the table gives 70,000 to 100,000 clones, of which 94% were detected only once. The top ten hold 2% to 2.5% of the sample. Taken from the germline V gene, the CDR1 and CDR2 loops are KGHSH and LQKENI. The CDR3 starts with the cysteine, ends with the phenylalanine, and has 19 residues. Kept here is only the CDR3 DNA, which spans 57 bases and is read in frame from base 1. Here V drops 3 bases and J drops 1 base, and the junction holds 6 bases not matched to any gene. Points on this clone: Its antigen specificity is not known. Base qualities are not provided; no much larger clone lies one nucleotide away.

This specimen was peripheral blood, taken in the third trimester of pregnancy. Rearrangement joined TRBV18 to TRBJ2-1; TRBD2 fits 16 bases in the junction. The sequence derives from a female donor with multiple sclerosis, enrolled in a pregnancy study. For the CDR3, the sequence is CASSPGLAGGKLSYNEQFF. The nucleotide sequence is TGTGCCAGCTCACCGGGACTAGCGGGAGGGAAGCTGTCCTACAATGAGCAGTTCTTC.